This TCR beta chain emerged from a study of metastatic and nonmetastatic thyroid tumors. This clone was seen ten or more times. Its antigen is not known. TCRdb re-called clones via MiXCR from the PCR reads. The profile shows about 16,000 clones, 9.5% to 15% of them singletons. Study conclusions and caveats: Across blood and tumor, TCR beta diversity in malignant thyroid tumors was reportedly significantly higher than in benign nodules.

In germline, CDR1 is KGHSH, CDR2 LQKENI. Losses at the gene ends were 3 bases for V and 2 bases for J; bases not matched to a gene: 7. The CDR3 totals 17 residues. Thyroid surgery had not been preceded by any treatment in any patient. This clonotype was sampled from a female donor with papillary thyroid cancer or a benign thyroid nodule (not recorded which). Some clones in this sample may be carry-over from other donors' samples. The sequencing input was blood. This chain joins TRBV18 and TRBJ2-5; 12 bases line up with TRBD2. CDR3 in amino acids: CASSPPTGLAGQETQYF. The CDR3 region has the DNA TGTGCCAGCTCACCCCCTACAGGACTAGCGGGGCAAGAGACCCAGTACTTC.